The T cell receptor beta chain under discussion was sequenced for a study of T cell changes during pregnancy in multiple sclerosis (dated 2019 in TCRdb). In the study overall: Changes in the T cell repertoire over the course of pregnancy were examined in this study in women with multiple sclerosis.

To note about this clone: Its antigen is currently not known. No base qualities exist here, and no much larger clone lies one base off it.

The germline V gene (reference sequence) sets CDR1 to SEHNR and CDR2 to FQNEAQ. V trim: 5 bases; J trim: 10 bases; unmatched bases: 6. The CDR3 runs 14 residues from the cysteine to the phenylalanine. Kept here is only the CDR3 DNA, which spans 42 bases and is read in frame from base 1. The library was produced with the immunoSEQ multiplex PCR assay. Held by TCRdb, this immuneACCESS table contains in-frame sequences only and omits some clones. Under half of the omission traces to an unresolved V gene where checked; the cause of the rest is unknown. Within this sample are around 64,000 clones, with about 93% of them counted one time only. About 2.6% of the sample comes from the top ten.

The V and J segments used are TRBV7-9 and TRBJ2-1; 12 middle bases align to TRBD2. This clonotype was obtained from a female donor with multiple sclerosis, enrolled in a pregnancy study. The sample was CD8+ T cells from peripheral blood mononuclear cells, taken in the third trimester of pregnancy. The DNA reads TGTGCCAGCAGCCCACGGCTAGCGGGAGGGGAGCAGTTCTTC. Its product reads: CASSPRLAGGEQFF.